This is a list of T cell receptor beta chains from one sample in a study of T cell responses to AZD1222 COVID-19 vaccine. Assay: immunoSEQ multiplex PCR; the TCRdb copy retains only in-frame clones and omits some. In the table there are roughly 130,000 clones, roughly 91% of which are singletons. The sample here was peripheral blood, taken on day 0 of AZD1222 vaccination. Receptors were obtained from an adult in good health. Both conserved end residues are part of each CDR3. A D gene is named only where the DNA matches it firmly. A row's size may be missing; if present it is once, few, many or a size class.

>TRBV7-2|TRBJ1-2|-|TRBD1
TGTGCCAGCAGCTTTTACAGGGGGAACTATGGCTACACCTTC
CASSFYRGNYGYTF
>TRBV7-9|TRBJ1-2|-|-
TGTGCCAGCAGCTTAGCGGGGGCCTATGGCTACACCTTC
CASSLAGAYGYTF
>TRBV4-1|TRBJ2-7|-|-
TGCGCCAGCAGCCAAGATTCCGGGACGACCTACGAGCAGTACTTC
CASSQDSGTTYEQYF
>TRBV29-1|TRBJ2-7|-|-
TGCAGCGTTTCTACGCAGGGGTTGGGCGAGCAGTACTTC
CSVSTQGLGEQYF
>TRBV30|TRBJ1-2|-|TRBD1
TGTGCCTGGGGTCCGGGACAGACATTTAACTATGGCTACACCTTC
CAWGPGQTFNYGYTF
>TRBV11-3|TRBJ2-1|once|TRBD2
TGTGCCAGCAGCCCGAGCGGGAGTCCCTACAATGAGCAGTTCTTC
CASSPSGSPYNEQFF
>TRBV7-3|TRBJ2-1|-|TRBD2
TGTGCCAGCACCGCTACCGGGACTAACTACAATGAGCAGTTCTTC
CASTATGTNYNEQFF
>TRBV5-1|TRBJ2-6|once|-
TGCGCCAGCAGCTTAGAACCCGGGTACGGGGCCAACGTCCTGACTTTC
CASSLEPGYGANVLTF
>TRBV7-2|TRBJ1-5|-|-
TGTGCCAGCAGCTTTGGGTCCAGGAGCAATCAGCCCCAGCATTTT
CASSFGSRSNQPQHF
>TRBV2|TRBJ1-1|-|-
TGTGCCAGCAGTGCTTTAACAGGCACTGAAGCTTTCTTT
CASSALTGTEAFF